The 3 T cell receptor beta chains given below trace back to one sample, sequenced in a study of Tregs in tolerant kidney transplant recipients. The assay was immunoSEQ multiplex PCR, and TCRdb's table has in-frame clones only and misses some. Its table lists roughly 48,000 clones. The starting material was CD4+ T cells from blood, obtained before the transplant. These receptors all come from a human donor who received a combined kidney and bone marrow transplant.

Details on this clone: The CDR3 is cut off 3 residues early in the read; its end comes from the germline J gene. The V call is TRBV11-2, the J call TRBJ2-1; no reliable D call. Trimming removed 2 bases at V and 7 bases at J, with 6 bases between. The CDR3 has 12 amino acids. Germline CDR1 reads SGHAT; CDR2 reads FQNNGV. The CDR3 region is CASSLTRNEQFF. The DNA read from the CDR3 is TGTGCCAGCAGCTTAACTCGGAATGAG.

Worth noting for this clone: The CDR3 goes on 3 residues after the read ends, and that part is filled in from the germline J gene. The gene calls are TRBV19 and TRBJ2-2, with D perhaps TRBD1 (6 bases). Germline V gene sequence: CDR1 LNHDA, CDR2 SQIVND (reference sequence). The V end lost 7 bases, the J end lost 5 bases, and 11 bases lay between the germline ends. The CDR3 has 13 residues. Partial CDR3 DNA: TGTGCCAGTACAGATAGGGGGACCGGGGAG. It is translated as CASTDRGTGE. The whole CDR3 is CASTDRGTGELFF. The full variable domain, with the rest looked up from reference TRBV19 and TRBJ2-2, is DGGITQSPKYLFRKEGQNVTLSCEQNLNHDAMYWYRQDPGQGLRLIYYSQIVNDFQKGDIAEGYSVSREKKESFPLTVTSAQKNPTAFYLCASTDRGTGELFFGEGSRLTVL.

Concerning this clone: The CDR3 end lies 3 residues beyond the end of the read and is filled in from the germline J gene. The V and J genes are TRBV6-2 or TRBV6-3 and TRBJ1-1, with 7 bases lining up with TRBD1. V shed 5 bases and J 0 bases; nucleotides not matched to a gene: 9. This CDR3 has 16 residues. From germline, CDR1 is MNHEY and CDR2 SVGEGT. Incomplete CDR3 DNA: TGTGCCAGCAGTCCCGGGACAGACTACATGAACACTGAA. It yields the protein CASSPGTDYMNTE. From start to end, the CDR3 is CASSPGTDYMNTEAFF.